This entry lists 5 T cell receptor beta chains sequenced from one sample in a study of blood T cell repertoires in COVID-19. Measured with immunoSEQ multiplex PCR; TCRdb has only the in-frame clones, and not every one. The sample consists of roughly 200,000 clones, over 80% of them appearing once. Sequencing used peripheral blood. Source of these receptors: a woman between 40 and 55 years old with COVID-19, enrolled during active disease.

The CDR3 spells CASSSPTGAAGNTIYF. CDR3 nucleotides: TGTGCCAGCAGCTCACCGACAGGGGCGGCTGGAAACACCATATATTTT. This chain joins TRBV11-2 and TRBJ1-3; 8 positions match TRBD1. Trimming at V came to 4 bases and at J to 2 bases, leaving 7 bases not matched to a gene. The CDR3 consists of 16 residues. Per germline, CDR1 SGHAT and CDR2 FQNNGV.

The genes are TRBV29-1 and TRBJ2-5; no reliable D call. Per the germline V gene, CDR1 is SQVTM and CDR2 is ANQGSEA. This CDR3 is built from 13 residues. Between the trimmed V and J ends, which lost 8 bases and 5 bases, there was a span of 18 bases. CDR3 sequence reads: CSTRRSAVETQYF. DNA of the CDR3: TGCAGCACCCGACGTTCGGCGGTGGAGACCCAGTACTTC.

V usage is TRBV7-3 and J usage is TRBJ2-5; D is perhaps TRBD2 (10 bases). Germline assignment: CDR1 SGHTA and CDR2 FQGTGA. Trimming stripped 5 bases from V and 5 bases from J, with 27 bases between. The CDR3 runs to 18 residues. The CDR3 DNA sequence: TGTGCCAGCAGCGTAGGACAGGGGAGCGGGAGGGCCGGTGAGACCCAGTACTTC. This gives the protein CASSVGQGSGRAGETQYF.

The chain joins TRBV6-1 to TRBJ1-5, with D hard to call. CDR1 is MNHNS and CDR2 is SASEGT in the germline V gene. CDR3 size: 13 residues. Trimming cost V 0 bases and J 3 bases, with 3 bases left between them. The CDR3 reads CASSEAFNQPQHF. For the CDR3, the DNA is TGTGCCAGCAGTGAAGCCTTCAATCAGCCCCAGCATTTT.

The chain is built from TRBV28 and TRBJ1-1; D not resolved. V lost 3 bases and J lost 5, with 10 bases in between. CDR1 and CDR2 from the germline V gene are MDHEN and SYDVKM. The CDR3 has 13 amino acids. CDR3 DNA sequence: TGTGCCAGCAGTTTGGAGGGTTGGACTGAAGCTTTCTTT. It translates to CASSLEGWTEAFF.